This record concerns one T cell receptor (beta chain) sequence. This CDR3 region has 17 residues. The V gene end was trimmed by 4 bases and the J gene end by 1 base; junction bases not matched to a gene: 9. Germline-derived CDR1 and CDR2 are LGHNA and YSLEER. The repertoire was sequenced with immunoSEQ multiplex PCR; TCRdb's copy has only in-frame clones and lacks some. The data hold some 16,000 clones, with roughly 80% observed a single time. These data come from a study of PD-1 blockade in classical Hodgkin lymphoma. Every patient experienced relapse after autologous stem cell transplantation, and brentuximab vedotin exposure varied.

The source material was peripheral blood mononuclear cells (PBMCs), sampled before the second cycle of nivolumab. V and J are TRBV4-3 and TRBJ2-4; 8 positions match TRBD2. The TCR originated in a human donor with classical Hodgkin lymphoma. The CDR3 nucleotides read TGCGCCAGCAGCCCAGATAGCGGGGCTGGGGCCAAAAACATTCAGTACTTC. Translated, it gives CASSPDSGAGAKNIQYF.